The rows below give T cell receptor beta chains drawn from one sample of a study of OX40 agonist ivuxolimab in advanced cancers. Clones were read by immunoSEQ multiplex PCR, and TCRdb kept only the in-frame ones, dropping some. The table has roughly 73,000 clones, approximately 81% seen once. The sample in question was CD4+ or CD8+ T cells sorted from blood, obtained in a trial of the OX40 agonist ivuxolimab. The receptors come from an adult with an advanced solid tumor such as melanoma, head and neck, liver or kidney cancer. The conserved cysteine and the conserved F or W are not part of the CDR3 here. The D gene is left open where the match is weak.

V	D	J	CDR3
TRBV10-3	.	TRBJ2-4	AISEPSSGFGDIQY
TRBV5-4	.	TRBJ2-7	ASTPHTGSYEQY
TRBV11-2	TRBD2	TRBJ2-1	ASSLSGGNNEQF
TRBV7-2	.	TRBJ1-1	ASSLVRAPGAEAF
TRBV11-3	.	TRBJ2-1	ASSFLGGRQF
TRBV28	.	TRBJ2-7	ASSAPIPGFGGLYEQY
TRBV27	TRBD1	TRBJ1-4	ASQDRTGRLGSNEKLF
TRBV30	.	TRBJ1-2	AWSVGGSYGYT
TRBV28	TRBD1	TRBJ1-2	ASTTGTGTGYT
TRBV11-2	TRBD2	TRBJ2-2	ASSFTSGRSGELF
TRBV21-1	.	TRBJ2-2	ASSKLGTGELF
TRBV28	.	TRBJ1-4	ASSPWGGRNEKLF
TRBV15	.	TRBJ1-1	ATSRDDSPEAF
TRBV5-6	.	TRBJ1-2	ASSQPFGRVSGYT
TRBV15	TRBD2	TRBJ2-5	ATSRGASGQETQY
TRBV19	.	TRBJ1-6	ASKLQGGQNSPLH
TRBV4-3	TRBD2	TRBJ2-5	ASSLDLSNGLAVRETQY
TRBV6-5	.	TRBJ2-4	ASTWHAIQY
TRBV6-1	TRBD1	TRBJ1-5	ASSGTGTGQPQH
TRBV5-1	.	TRBJ1-1	ASSQGLNTEAF
TRBV19	.	TRBJ2-7	ASSIAGDTYYEQY
TRBV19	TRBD2	.	ASSPWGAGNYEQY
TRBV7-2	.	TRBJ1-4	ASSLGTATNEKLF
TRBV18	.	TRBJ2-2	ASSPSDRNTGELF
TRBV6-1	.	TRBJ2-7	ASSEPGYLNEQY
TRBV6-5	.	TRBJ2-5	ASSLRLDGTQY
TRBV28	.	TRBJ2-6	ASRASGANVLT
TRBV9	.	TRBJ2-1	ASSVDPGAPDEQF
TRBV2	.	TRBJ2-1	ASKRSPANEQF
TRBV4-3	.	TRBJ2-6	ASSPDGHPSGANVLT
TRBV7-5	.	TRBJ2-1	ARSSGLARF
TRBV7-3	.	TRBJ2-2	ASSLMTGELF
TRBV7-3	.	TRBJ1-1	ASSSQGNTEAF
TRBV5-1	TRBD2	TRBJ2-5	ASSWRLAGLQETQY
TRBV6-5	.	TRBJ1-6	ASSYSMDSPLH
TRBV6-5	TRBD1	TRBJ1-5	ASSRDRDRPQH
TRBV19	.	TRBJ2-7	ASSRGGAETYEQY
TRBV7-9	.	TRBJ2-1	ASSFLGTLGGSNEQF
TRBV29-1	TRBD1	TRBJ2-1	SVVRGQGNEQF
TRBV7-9	.	TRBJ2-1	ASSYGRGVSYNEQF
TRBV2	.	TRBJ1-1	ASSESVNTEAF
TRBV18	.	TRBJ1-3	ASSRETTGRYGNTIY
TRBV5-6	TRBD1	TRBJ1-4	ASSIPGQGEKLF
TRBV19	.	TRBJ2-7	ASRERNAQTHEQY